The clone carrying this T cell receptor beta chain has more than one count but fewer than ten. Antigen: not known. This sample is drawn from a study of blood T cells in healthy people across ages. Primed by a sample-barcoded 5' primer and a J-beta primer mix, a second PCR proceeded for about 7 to 11 cycles. Every single cDNA molecule received a tag from a template-switch adaptor with 12 random nucleotides. Per sample, CDR3-containing paired-end reads numbered at least 2.5 million. TCRdb redid the calling of the 5' RACE reads with MiXCR, one entry per CDR3 protein. The table lists 550,000 to 800,000 distinct CDR3 sequences, roughly 21% of them singletons, with 3.5% to 4% in the top ten. Findings of the study overall: Age showed a roughly linear inverse relationship with TCR beta diversity per million T cells.

The people who gave samples were healthy Caucasians from Russia, aged roughly 6 to 100. Sequencing used blood. The source of this sequence is a man between 65 and 85 years old in good health.

CDR3 protein: CASSDPQGDFQETQYF. CDR3 nucleotides: TGTGCCAGCAGTGATCCCCAGGGGGATTTCCAAGAGACCCAGTACTTC. The chain joins TRBV25-1 to TRBJ2-5, with 7 nucleotides matching TRBD1. CDR3 length: 16 amino acids. Per the germline V gene, CDR1 is MGHDK and CDR2 is SYGVNS. The V and J ends lost 3 bases and 1 base, in that order; junction bases with no gene match: 8.